The 30 T cell receptor beta chains below all came from one sample that was sequenced in a study of beta chain features in type 1 diabetes. Their antigen targets remain unknown. TCRB transcripts that were expressed got sequenced, as all of the isolated RNA had been reverse transcribed. The protocol was immunoSEQ multiplex PCR, while the TCRdb copy is restricted to in-frame clones and leaves out a portion. The profile shows around 250,000 clones, roughly an eighth of them singletons. Study outcomes and limitations: For Type 1 diabetes patients, all four CD4+ subsets carried TCRB CDR3s that were moderately but significantly shorter.

The sequencing input was naive CD4+ T cells from blood. Receptor source: a man younger than 45 with type 1 diabetes.

This clone was observed a few times. The rearrangement joins TRBV2 to TRBJ2-3; 7 nucleotides agree with TRBD1. Germline CDR1 SNHLY, CDR2 FYNNEI. After removal of 7 bases from V and 8 bases from J, the junction contained 21 bases not matched to a gene. This CDR3 comprises 17 residues. CDR3 sequence: CASIVSLRTGSLRTQYF. In DNA, the CDR3 is TGTGCCAGCATCGTATCACTACGGACAGGTTCTTTGCGTACGCAGTATTTT.

A few counts support this clone. The genes are TRBV7-8 and TRBJ2-5, with 9 bases lining up with TRBD2. With V trimmed by 5 bases and J by 7 bases, 8 bases remained unmatched. The CDR3 runs to 14 residues. CDR1 SGHVS and CDR2 FQNEAQ come from the germline V gene. The CDR3, as DNA: TGTGCCAGCAGCCAACGGACTAGCGAAGGGACCCAGTACTTC. It translates to CASSQRTSEGTQYF. Complete variable domain (other parts from reference TRBV7-8 and TRBJ2-5): GAGVSQSPRYKVAKRGQDVALRCDPISGHVSLFWYQQALGQGPEFLTYFQNEAQLDKSGLPSDRFFAERPEGSVSTLKIQRTQQEDSAVYLCASSQRTSEGTQYFGPGTRLLVL.

The rearrangement uses TRBV5-1 and TRBJ1-1; D possibly corresponds to TRBD1 (5 bases). CDR1 is SGHRS, CDR2 YFSETQ, per germline. Deletions cut 4 bases from V and 7 bases from J, with 8 bases between. CDR3 length equals 11 residues. For the CDR3, the DNA is TGCGCCAGCAGCGGTGACAGTGAAGCTTTCTTT. It yields the protein CASSGDSEAFF.

The chain combines TRBV7-9 with TRBJ2-1; possible D gene TRBD2, 6 bases. The germline CDR1 and CDR2 sequences are SEHNR and FQNEAQ (reference sequence). This CDR3 has 12 residues. Trimming stripped 5 bases from V and 9 bases from J, with 11 bases between. CDR3 in amino acids: CASSERVGEQFF. The CDR3 DNA sequence: TGTGCCAGCAGCGAGCGGGTGGGTGAGCAGTTCTTC.

The V call is TRBV5-1, the J call TRBJ2-3; maybe TRBD1 (6 bases). This CDR3 contains 16 residues. From germline, CDR1 is SGHRS and CDR2 YFSETQ. The V end was cut by 0 bases, the J end by 0 bases, with 11 bases between. The CDR3 region is CASSLESRGSTDTQYF. The CDR3 nucleotides read TGCGCCAGCAGCTTGGAGTCTAGGGGGAGCACAGATACGCAGTATTTT. The full variable domain, in which reference TRBV5-1 and TRBJ2-3 provide the parts outside the CDR3, is KAGVTQTPRYLIKTRGQQVTLSCSPISGHRSVSWYQQTPGQGLQFLFEYFSETQRNKGNFPGRFSGRQFSNSRSEMNVSTLELGDSALYLCASSLESRGSTDTQYFGPGTRLTVL.

The V and J genes are TRBV7-9 and TRBJ2-5; the match to TRBD2 covers 12 bases. Trimming cost V 4 bases and J 4 bases; bases outside gene matches: 7. The length of the CDR3 is 16 residues. Germline V gene lookup returns CDR1 SEHNR and CDR2 FQNEAQ (reference sequence). CDR3 bases: TGTGCCAGCAGCTCGCGTACGGGACTAGCGGGAGAGACCCAGTACTTC. This sequence encodes CASSSRTGLAGETQYF. Together with reference TRBV7-9 and TRBJ2-5, the CDR3 gives the full variable domain: DTGVSQNPRHKITKRGQNVTFRCDPISEHNRLYWYRQTLGQGPEFLTYFQNEAQLEKSRLLSDRFSAERPKGSFSTLEIQRTEQGDSAMYLCASSSRTGLAGETQYFGPGTRLLVL.

The chain has TRBV2 and TRBJ2-5, with unresolved D. The CDR3 runs to 13 residues. V was cut by 4 bases and J by 0 bases, with 6 bases left in between. Looked up from germline, CDR1 is SNHLY and CDR2 is FYNNEI. CDR3 protein: CASSAMYQETQYF. DNA of the CDR3: TGTGCCAGCAGTGCTATGTACCAAGAGACCCAGTACTTC.

This clone showed up just a few times. The V and J genes are TRBV19 and TRBJ2-4; 9 bases line up with TRBD1. The CDR3 spans 17 residues. Looked up from germline, CDR1 is LNHDA and CDR2 is SQIVND (reference sequence). The junction had 15 bases not matched to a gene; V was cut back by 6 bases and J by 6 bases. CDR3 loop: CASSNSGTGSSRNIQYF. DNA of the CDR3: TGTGCCAGTAGCAATTCCGGGACAGGGTCTTCCAGAAACATTCAGTACTTC.

The CDR3 nucleotides are TGTGCCAGCAGCTTAGTGGAGGGCGCTGAAGCTTTCTTT. It translates to CASSLVEGAEAFF. This chain uses TRBV7-2 with TRBJ1-1; D gene unclear. Germline V gene data show CDR1 as SGHTA and CDR2 as FQGNSA. The CDR3 is 13 residues long. V lost 1 base to trimming and J lost 6 bases, with 9 bases between them.

This clone has only a few counts. The sample contains more than one DNA sequence encoding this CDR3. The chain combines TRBV5-1 with TRBJ2-3; D gene uncertain. The CDR3 totals 12 residues. The V and J ends lost 4 bases and 0 bases respectively, with 3 bases between them. Germline V lookup: CDR1 SGHRS, CDR2 YFSETQ. The CDR3 sequence: CASSTSTDTQYF. DNA for the CDR3: TGCGCCAGCAGCACTAGCACAGATACGCAGTATTTT.

The chain couples TRBV28 to TRBJ2-5, with TRBD1 matching over 9 bases. This CDR3 comprises 16 residues. Trimming took 0 bases from V and 4 from J; bases not matched to a gene: 6. CDR1 and CDR2 (germline): MDHEN, SYDVKM. The CDR3 bases are TGTGCCAGCAGTTTATGGGGGACAGGGAGTCGAGAGACCCAGTACTTC. This encodes CASSLWGTGSRETQYF.

The J gene is TRBJ1-2, the V gene TRBV28, with 7 nucleotides matching TRBD1. The CDR3 contains 12 residues. From germline, CDR1 is MDHEN and CDR2 SYDVKM. The V and J ends lost 7 bases and 7 bases, in that order; junction bases with no gene match: 6. In nucleotides, the CDR3 is TGTGCCAGCACCCACAGGGGCTCTGGCTACACCTTC. This sequence encodes CASTHRGSGYTF.

The chain has TRBV28 and TRBJ2-1; possible D gene TRBD2, 5 bases. CDR1 is MDHEN and CDR2 is SYDVKM in the germline V gene. This CDR3 is built from 14 residues. Trimming took off 1 base at V and 8 bases at J, with 12 bases between the two ends. The chain's CDR3 is CASSLSPSSDEQFF. CDR3 nucleotide sequence: TGTGCCAGCAGTTTATCTCCTAGCTCGGATGAGCAGTTCTTC.

For the CDR3, the DNA is TGCGCCAGCCTTAAACGGGTCCCAAGCTCCTACGAGCAGTACTTC. This sequence encodes CASLKRVPSSYEQYF. This rearrangement joins TRBV23-1 to TRBJ2-7; no clear D gene. TRBV23-1 is assigned to the ORF class and has an uncertain function. V lost 8 bases to trimming and J lost 0 bases, with 17 bases between them. This CDR3 is built from 15 residues.

J is TRBJ2-1 and V is TRBV6-5; weak D call: TRBD2 (6 bases). V was clipped by 1 base and J by 7 bases, with 17 bases between them. This CDR3 has 16 amino acids. Germline assignment: CDR1 MNHEY and CDR2 SVGAGI. The DNA for the CDR3 is TGTGCCAGCAGTTACTGGAAGCCGGGTCGGGAGAATGAGCAGTTCTTC. It codes for CASSYWKPGRENEQFF.

There are a few counts of this clone. The rearrangement links TRBV7-9 to TRBJ2-5; the D is unclear. V gave up 1 base and J gave up 5 bases, with 11 bases separating them. The CDR3 loop spans 14 amino acids. The germline V gene has CDR1 SEHNR and CDR2 FQNEAQ (reference sequence). In nucleotides, the CDR3 is TGTGCCAGCAGCTTAGGGGTAGCTGGGGAGACCCAGTACTTC. Translating gives CASSLGVAGETQYF.

V and J are TRBV18 and TRBJ1-1, with D unresolved. The CDR3 is 14 amino acids. Per the germline V gene, CDR1 is KGHSH and CDR2 is LQKENI. Trimming shortened V by 3 bases and J by 2 bases, and 10 bases separated the two germline ends. The CDR3 DNA is TGTGCCAGCTCACCTCCTGCGGGAAACACTGAAGCTTTCTTT. This gives the protein CASSPPAGNTEAFF. The full variable domain, with the rest looked up from reference TRBV18 and TRBJ1-1, is NAGVMQNPRHLVRRRGQEARLRCSPMKGHSHVYWYRQLPEEGLKFMVYLQKENIIDESGMPKERFSAEFPKEGPSILRIQQVVRGDSAAYFCASSPPAGNTEAFFGQGTRLTVV.

There are a few counts of this clone. The V gene is TRBV5-1, the J gene TRBJ2-5; perhaps TRBD2 as D (6 bases). The CDR3 is 14 residues long. Deletions cut 0 bases from V and 3 bases from J, with 9 bases between. Germline V gives CDR1 SGHRS, CDR2 YFSETQ. CDR3 DNA: TGCGCCAGCAGCTTGGTGGGGGGAGAAGAGACCCAGTACTTC. The encoded protein is CASSLVGGEETQYF.

The chain recombines TRBV29-1 with TRBJ2-3; D remains ambiguous. V was clipped by 3 bases and J by 1 base, with 5 bases between them. The CDR3 extends over 12 amino acids. Germline CDR1 reads SQVTM; CDR2 reads ANQGSEA. The CDR3 nucleotides are TGCAGCGTTGACAGCGGCACAGATACGCAGTATTTT. The encoded protein is CSVDSGTDTQYF.

V and J are TRBV5-1 and TRBJ2-5; 11 bases fit TRBD1. Germline lookup yields CDR1 SGHRS and CDR2 YFSETQ. J lost 5 bases, V lost 4 bases, and 7 bases had no gene match. The CDR3 is 15 amino acids. CDR3 sequence reads: CASSERTGGWETQYF. The CDR3 coding sequence is TGCGCCAGCAGCGAAAGGACAGGGGGCTGGGAGACCCAGTACTTC.

This clone was observed a handful of times. V is TRBV28 and J is TRBJ2-7, with 11 bases fitting TRBD2. Germline loops: CDR1 MDHEN, CDR2 SYDVKM. Trimming removed 7 bases from V and 1 base from J; junction bases left unmatched: 9. The CDR3 sequence is 16 residues long. CDR3 nucleotides: TGTGCCAGCATCTTCGGCGGGACTAGCGGTTCCTACGAGCAGTACTTC. Translation: CASIFGGTSGSYEQYF.

This chain uses TRBV5-4 with TRBJ2-2; D might be TRBD1 (5 bases). V lost 0 bases to trimming and J lost 1 base, with 10 bases between them. This CDR3 is built from 16 residues. Germline-derived CDR1 and CDR2 are SGHNT and YYREEE (reference sequence). In DNA, the CDR3 is TGTGCCAGCAGCTTGGGGGGCAGGCGGAACACCGGGGAGCTGTTTTTT. This translates into CASSLGGRRNTGELFF.

This rearrangement joins TRBV7-2 to TRBJ2-3; 12 bases line up with TRBD2. V lost 2 bases and J lost 0; bases outside the gene matches: 6. The germline CDR1 and CDR2 sequences are SGHTA and FQGNSA. The CDR3 extends over 18 amino acids. The CDR3 coding sequence is TGTGCCAGCAGCTTAACCGGGACTAGCGGGCCTAGCACAGATACGCAGTATTTT. It translates to CASSLTGTSGPSTDTQYF.

The CDR3 bases are TGCGCCAGCAGCTCATTCTTAGCGGGAGGGCCCAGCATTCAGTACTTC. This sequence encodes CASSSFLAGGPSIQYF. The chain employs TRBV5-1 and TRBJ2-4; 11 bases map to TRBD2. CDR1 is SGHRS and CDR2 is YFSETQ in the germline V gene. The CDR3 consists of 16 residues. J gave up 9 bases and V 3 bases, and 11 bases lay outside the gene matches.

The chain joins TRBV7-2 to TRBJ2-1; no reliable D call. The CDR3 length is 15 residues. The V gene's germline CDR1 is SGHTA and CDR2 FQGNSA. Trimming cost V 2 bases and J 7 bases, with 15 bases left between them. CDR3 in amino acids: CASSLSGVDGNEQFF. DNA of the CDR3: TGTGCCAGCAGCTTATCCGGAGTTGATGGAAATGAGCAGTTCTTC.

A few counts support this clone. Other nucleotide sequences in the sample specify the same CDR3. The V and J genes are TRBV28 and TRBJ2-5, with 8 bases fitting TRBD1. The CDR3 runs 13 residues. The V gene's germline CDR1 is MDHEN and CDR2 SYDVKM. J gave up 4 bases and V 4 bases, and 2 bases lay outside the gene matches. CDR3 sequence reads: CASSSGQGETQYF. In DNA form, the CDR3 reads TGTGCCAGCAGTTCAGGACAGGGAGAGACCCAGTACTTC.

The rearrangement uses TRBV25-1 and TRBJ1-1; D is perhaps TRBD1 (6 bases). The V end was cut by 4 bases, the J end by 2 bases, with 8 bases between. This CDR3 is 13 amino acids long. Germline CDR1 and CDR2: MGHDK and SYGVNS. CDR3 sequence (DNA): TGTGCCAGCAGTGTGGGGGCAAACACTGAAGCTTTCTTT. Protein: CASSVGANTEAFF.

This clone has a handful of counts. V gene TRBV5-1 combines with J gene TRBJ2-1; 11 bases align to TRBD2. The CDR3 runs 16 residues. The ends lost 1 base at V and 5 bases at J; junction bases unmatched: 5. The germline V gene encodes CDR1 SGHRS and CDR2 YFSETQ. DNA for the CDR3: TGCGCCAGCAGCTTGAGAGGGACTAGCGGACACAATGAGCAGTTCTTC. Translation: CASSLRGTSGHNEQFF.

On this clone: This sample includes further DNA sequences coding for the same CDR3. This chain connects TRBV7-2 to TRBJ1-1, with D perhaps TRBD1 (6 bases). The V gene lost 6 bases and the J gene lost 2 bases, with 10 bases spanning the gap. CDR3 size: 13 residues. Germline CDR1 reads SGHTA; CDR2 reads FQGNSA. In DNA form, the CDR3 reads TGTGCCAGCAGTTCGGACAGAAACACTGAAGCTTTCTTT. Amino acid sequence: CASSSDRNTEAFF.

The chain couples TRBV2 to TRBJ2-7; 11 bases align to TRBD2. This CDR3 has 13 amino acids. The germline V gene has CDR1 SNHLY and CDR2 FYNNEI. V shed 10 bases, J shed 2 bases, and the junction held 4 bases outside the gene matches. The CDR3 coding sequence is TGTGCCATCCTAGCGGGAGGAACCTACGAGCAGTACTTC. As protein: CAILAGGTYEQYF. Based on the CDR3 plus reference TRBV2 and TRBJ2-7, the full variable domain is EPEVTQTPSHQVTQMGQEVILRCVPISNHLYFYWYRQILGQKVEFLVSFYNNEISEKSEIFDDQFSVERPDGSNFTLKIRSTKLEDSAMYFCAILAGGTYEQYFGPGTRLTVT.